The clone carrying this T cell receptor beta chain has a single count. Other DNA sequences in the same sample also yield this CDR3. Here immunoSEQ multiplex PCR was the method, and the copy in TCRdb shows in-frame clones only, minus some. Of 400,000 to 450,000 clones listed, approximately 89% are singletons. In Seattle, patients joined the study during active infection and were tracked longitudinally. The CDR3 extends over 15 amino acids. V shed 1 base, J shed 3 bases, and the junction held 3 bases outside the gene matches. Germline lookup yields CDR1 SGHTA and CDR2 FQGTGA. The source of the sample is a study of blood T cell repertoires in COVID-19. For the study at large: Sites across the United States, Italy and Spain contributed samples from acute and convalescent COVID-19.

Sequenced material: peripheral blood. This chain uses TRBV7-3 with TRBJ2-3; TRBD2 matches at 8 bases. The source of this sequence is a woman in her thirties or forties with COVID-19, enrolled during active disease. The CDR3 sequence is CASSLSGGPTDTQYF. The CDR3 nucleotides read TGTGCCAGCAGCTTAAGCGGGGGGCCTACAGATACGCAGTATTTT.